Described below is a single TCR beta chain sequence and its context. At one end the junction does not follow the germline gene, possibly because of a read error. This sample is part of a study of CD8+CD57+ T cells in acquired aplastic anemia. All sequencing subjects had displayed CD8+CD57+ cell expansion on flow cytometry. This CDR3 spans 16 amino acids. Germline CDR1 and CDR2: DFQATT and SNEGSKA (reference sequence). Genomic DNA, the template, was used for profiling of the TCR beta VDJ and CDR3. TCRdb independently ran MiXCR on the reads; one entry per CDR3 protein. The sample holds about 200,000 distinct CDR3 sequences, approximately 65% seen once.

The V gene is TRBV20-1, the J gene TRBJ2-3; the D gene is possibly TRBD1 (6 bases). The TCR comes from a human donor with aplastic anemia. Material: sorted CD4+, CD8+, or CD8+CD57+ T cells (not recorded which) from PBMCs. The CDR3 is CSATDGRDTLIDKQYF. The DNA of the CDR3 is TGCAGTGCCACTGATGGCAGGGACACCTTAATAGATAAGCAGTATTTT.